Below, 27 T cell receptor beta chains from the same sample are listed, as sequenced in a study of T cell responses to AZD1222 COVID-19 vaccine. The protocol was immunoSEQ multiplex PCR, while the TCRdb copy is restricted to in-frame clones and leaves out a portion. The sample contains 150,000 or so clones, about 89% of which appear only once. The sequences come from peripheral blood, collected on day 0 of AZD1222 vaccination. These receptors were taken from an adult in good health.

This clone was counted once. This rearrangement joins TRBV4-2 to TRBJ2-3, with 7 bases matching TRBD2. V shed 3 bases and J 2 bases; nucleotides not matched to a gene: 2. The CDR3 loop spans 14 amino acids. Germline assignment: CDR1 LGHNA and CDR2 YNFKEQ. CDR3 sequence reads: CASSQRGNTDTQYF. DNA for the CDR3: TGTGCCAGCAGCCAGCGGGGGAACACAGATACGCAGTATTTT.

CDR3 nucleotide sequence: TGTGCCAGCAGCTCTGCTCTAGCGGGAGTTGCCTACGAGCAGTACTTC. Protein sequence: CASSSALAGVAYEQYF. The chain is built from TRBV7-6 and TRBJ2-7; TRBD2 agrees at 10 bases. J lost 2 bases, V lost 4 bases, and 8 bases had no gene match. This CDR3 has 16 amino acids. CDR1 SGHVS and CDR2 FNYEAQ come from the germline V gene.

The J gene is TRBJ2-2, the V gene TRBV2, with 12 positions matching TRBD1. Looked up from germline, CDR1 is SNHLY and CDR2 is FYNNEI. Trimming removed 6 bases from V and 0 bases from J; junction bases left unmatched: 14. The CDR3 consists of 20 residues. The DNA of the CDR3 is TGTGCCAGCAGCCCAAGCCCCGTAGGGACAGGGGGCGCGAACACCGGGGAGCTGTTTTTT. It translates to CASSPSPVGTGGANTGELFF.

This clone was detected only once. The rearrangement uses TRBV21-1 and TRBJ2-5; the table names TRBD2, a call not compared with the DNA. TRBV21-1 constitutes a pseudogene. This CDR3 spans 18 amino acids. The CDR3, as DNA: TGTGCCAGCAGCAAAGGAGGGGAAGGGACTAGCTTTTGGGAGACCCAGTACTTC. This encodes CASSKGGEGTSFWETQYF.

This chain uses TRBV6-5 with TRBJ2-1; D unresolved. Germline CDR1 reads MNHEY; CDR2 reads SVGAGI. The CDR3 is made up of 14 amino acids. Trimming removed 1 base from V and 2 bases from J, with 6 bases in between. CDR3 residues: CASSYWQTYNEQFF. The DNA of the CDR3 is TGTGCCAGCAGTTACTGGCAGACCTACAATGAGCAGTTCTTC.

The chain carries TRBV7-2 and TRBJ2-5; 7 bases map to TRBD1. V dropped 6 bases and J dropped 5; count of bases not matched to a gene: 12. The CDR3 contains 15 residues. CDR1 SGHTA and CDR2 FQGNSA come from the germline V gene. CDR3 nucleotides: TGTGCCAGCAGGAAGCAGGGACAGTGGCCGGAGACCCAGTACTTC. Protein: CASRKQGQWPETQYF. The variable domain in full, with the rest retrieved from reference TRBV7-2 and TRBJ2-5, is GAGVSQSPSNKVTEKGKDVELRCDPISGHTALYWYRQSLGQGLEFLIYFQGNSAPDKSGLPSDRFSAERTGGSVSTLTIQRTQQEDSAVYLCASRKQGQWPETQYFGPGTRLLVL.

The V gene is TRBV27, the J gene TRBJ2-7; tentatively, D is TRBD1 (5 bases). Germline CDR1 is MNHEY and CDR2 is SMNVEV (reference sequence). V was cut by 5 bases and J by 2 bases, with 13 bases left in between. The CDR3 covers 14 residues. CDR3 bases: TGTGCCAGCAGTAGGTCGACAGCCCCCTACGAGCAGTACTTC. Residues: CASSRSTAPYEQYF.

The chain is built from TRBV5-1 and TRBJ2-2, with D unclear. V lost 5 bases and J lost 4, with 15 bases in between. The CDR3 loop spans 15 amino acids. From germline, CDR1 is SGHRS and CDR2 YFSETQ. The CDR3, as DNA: TGCGCCAGCAGTCCAGTGAGCGTCGGCACCGGGGAGCTGTTTTTT. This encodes CASSPVSVGTGELFF. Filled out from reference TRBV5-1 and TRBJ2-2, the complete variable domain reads KAGVTQTPRYLIKTRGQQVTLSCSPISGHRSVSWYQQTPGQGLQFLFEYFSETQRNKGNFPGRFSGRQFSNSRSEMNVSTLELGDSALYLCASSPVSVGTGELFFGEGSRLTVL.

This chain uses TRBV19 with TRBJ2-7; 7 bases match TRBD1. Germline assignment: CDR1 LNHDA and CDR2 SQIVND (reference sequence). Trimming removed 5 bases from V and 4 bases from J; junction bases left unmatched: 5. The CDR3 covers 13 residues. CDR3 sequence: CASSLSGGYEQYF. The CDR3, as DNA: TGTGCCAGTAGTTTATCAGGGGGTTACGAGCAGTACTTC.

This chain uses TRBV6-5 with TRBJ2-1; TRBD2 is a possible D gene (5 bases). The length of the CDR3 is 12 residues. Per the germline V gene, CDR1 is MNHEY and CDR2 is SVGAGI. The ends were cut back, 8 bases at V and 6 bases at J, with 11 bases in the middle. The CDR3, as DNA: TGTGCCAGCGGGAGTAGGGTCAATGAGCAGTTCTTC. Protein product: CASGSRVNEQFF.

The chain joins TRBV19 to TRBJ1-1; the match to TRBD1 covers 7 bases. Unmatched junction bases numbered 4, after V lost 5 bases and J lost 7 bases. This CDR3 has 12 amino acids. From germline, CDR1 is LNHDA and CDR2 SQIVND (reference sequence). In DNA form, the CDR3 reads TGTGCCAGTAGTCCAAGGGACAGTGAAGCTTTCTTT. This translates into CASSPRDSEAFF.

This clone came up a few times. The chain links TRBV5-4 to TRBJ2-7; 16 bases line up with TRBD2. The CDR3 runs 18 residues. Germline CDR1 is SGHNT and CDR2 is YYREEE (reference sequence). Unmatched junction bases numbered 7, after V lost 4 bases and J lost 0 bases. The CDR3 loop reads CASSPVGLAGGFSYEQYF. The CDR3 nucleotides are TGTGCCAGCAGCCCGGTGGGACTAGCGGGGGGGTTCTCCTACGAGCAGTACTTC. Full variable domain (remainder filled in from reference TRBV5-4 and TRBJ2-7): ETGVTQSPTHLIKTRGQQVTLRCSSQSGHNTVSWYQQALGQGPQFIFQYYREEENGRGNFPPRFSGLQFPNYSSELNVNALELDDSALYLCASSPVGLAGGFSYEQYFGPGTRLTVT.

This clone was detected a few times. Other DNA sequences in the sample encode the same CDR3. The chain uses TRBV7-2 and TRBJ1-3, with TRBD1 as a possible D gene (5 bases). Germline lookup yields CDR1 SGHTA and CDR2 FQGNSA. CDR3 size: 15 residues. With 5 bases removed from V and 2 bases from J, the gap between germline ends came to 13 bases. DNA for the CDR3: TGTGCCAGCAGCCCTCCAGGCAGGGCTGGAAACACCATATATTTT. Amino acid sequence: CASSPPGRAGNTIYF.

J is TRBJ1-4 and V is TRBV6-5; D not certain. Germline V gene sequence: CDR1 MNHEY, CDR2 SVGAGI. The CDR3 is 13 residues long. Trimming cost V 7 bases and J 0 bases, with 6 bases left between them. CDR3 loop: CASMVTTNEKLFF. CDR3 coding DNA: TGTGCCAGCATGGTCACAACTAATGAAAAACTGTTTTTT.

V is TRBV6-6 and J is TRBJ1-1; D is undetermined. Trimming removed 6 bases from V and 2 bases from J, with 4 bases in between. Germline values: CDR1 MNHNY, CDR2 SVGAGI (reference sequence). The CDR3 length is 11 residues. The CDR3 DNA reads TGTGCCAGCAGAATCAACACTGAAGCTTTCTTT. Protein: CASRINTEAFF.

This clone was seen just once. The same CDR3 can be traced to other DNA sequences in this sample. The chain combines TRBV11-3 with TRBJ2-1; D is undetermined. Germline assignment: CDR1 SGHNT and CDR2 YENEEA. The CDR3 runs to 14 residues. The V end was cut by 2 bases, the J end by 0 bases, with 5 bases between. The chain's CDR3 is CASSLTGSYNEQFF. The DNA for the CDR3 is TGTGCCAGCAGCTTAACCGGCTCCTACAATGAGCAGTTCTTC.

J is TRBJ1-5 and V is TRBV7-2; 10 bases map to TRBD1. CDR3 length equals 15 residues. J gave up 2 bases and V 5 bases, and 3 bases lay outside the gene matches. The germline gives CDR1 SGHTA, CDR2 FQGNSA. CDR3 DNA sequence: TGTGCCAGCAGCGACAGGGGGCCAGGCAATCAGCCCCAGCATTTT. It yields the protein CASSDRGPGNQPQHF.

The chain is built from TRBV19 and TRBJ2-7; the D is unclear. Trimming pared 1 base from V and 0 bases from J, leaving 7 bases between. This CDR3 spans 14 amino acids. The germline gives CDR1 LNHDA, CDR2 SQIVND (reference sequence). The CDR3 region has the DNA TGTGCCAGTAGTATAGGGCCGAGCTCCTACGAGCAGTACTTC. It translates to CASSIGPSSYEQYF. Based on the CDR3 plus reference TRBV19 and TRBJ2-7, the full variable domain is DGGITQSPKYLFRKEGQNVTLSCEQNLNHDAMYWYRQDPGQGLRLIYYSQIVNDFQKGDIAEGYSVSREKKESFPLTVTSAQKNPTAFYLCASSIGPSSYEQYFGPGTRLTVT.

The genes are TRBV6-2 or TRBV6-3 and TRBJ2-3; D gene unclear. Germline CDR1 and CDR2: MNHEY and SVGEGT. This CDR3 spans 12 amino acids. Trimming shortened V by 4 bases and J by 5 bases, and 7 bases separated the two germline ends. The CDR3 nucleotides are TGTGCCAGCAGTTTGGGCGGAGATACGCAGTATTTT. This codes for CASSLGGDTQYF.

The CDR3 loop is CATSDLPRGEKYNEQFF. CDR3 DNA: TGTGCCACCAGTGATCTCCCTCGGGGGGAGAAGTACAATGAGCAGTTCTTC. The genes are TRBV24-1 and TRBJ2-1, with 7 bases lining up with TRBD2. J lost 4 bases, V lost 3 bases, and 11 bases had no gene match. In germline, CDR1 is KGHDR, CDR2 SFDVKD. This CDR3 contains 17 residues.

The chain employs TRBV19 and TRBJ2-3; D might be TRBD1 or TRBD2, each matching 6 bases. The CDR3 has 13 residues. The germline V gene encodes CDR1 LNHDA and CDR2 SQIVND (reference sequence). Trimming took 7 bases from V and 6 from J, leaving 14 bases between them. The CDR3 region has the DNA TGTGCCAGTAATCACAGGGCGGGGGATACGCAGTATTTT. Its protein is CASNHRAGDTQYF. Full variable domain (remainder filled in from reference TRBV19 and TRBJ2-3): DGGITQSPKYLFRKEGQNVTLSCEQNLNHDAMYWYRQDPGQGLRLIYYSQIVNDFQKGDIAEGYSVSREKKESFPLTVTSAQKNPTAFYLCASNHRAGDTQYFGPGTRLTVL.

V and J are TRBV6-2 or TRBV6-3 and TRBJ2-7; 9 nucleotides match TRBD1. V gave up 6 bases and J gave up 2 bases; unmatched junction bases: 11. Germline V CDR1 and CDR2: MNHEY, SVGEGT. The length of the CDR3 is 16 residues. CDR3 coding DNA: TGTGCCAGCAGCCCTTTGGGGACAGGGATAACCTACGAGCAGTACTTC. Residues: CASSPLGTGITYEQYF.

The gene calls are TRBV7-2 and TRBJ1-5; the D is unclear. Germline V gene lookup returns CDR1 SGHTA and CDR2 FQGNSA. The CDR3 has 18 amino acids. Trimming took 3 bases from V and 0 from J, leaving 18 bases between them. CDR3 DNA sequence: TGTGCCAGCAGCTTCCTTGGGTTGTCTCCCTATAGCAATCAGCCCCAGCATTTT. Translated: CASSFLGLSPYSNQPQHF.

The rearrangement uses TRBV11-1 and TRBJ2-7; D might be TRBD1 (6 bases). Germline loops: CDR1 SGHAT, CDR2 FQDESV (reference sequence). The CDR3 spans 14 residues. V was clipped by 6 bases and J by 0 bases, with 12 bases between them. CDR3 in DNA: TGTGCCAGCAGGCCGGGCAGGGGCTCCTACGAGCAGTACTTC. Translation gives CASRPGRGSYEQYF. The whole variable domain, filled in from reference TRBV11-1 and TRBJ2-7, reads EAEVAQSPRYKITEKSQAVAFWCDPISGHATLYWYRQILGQGPELLVQFQDESVVDDSQLPKDRFSAERLKGVDSTLKIQPAELGDSAMYLCASRPGRGSYEQYFGPGTRLTVT.

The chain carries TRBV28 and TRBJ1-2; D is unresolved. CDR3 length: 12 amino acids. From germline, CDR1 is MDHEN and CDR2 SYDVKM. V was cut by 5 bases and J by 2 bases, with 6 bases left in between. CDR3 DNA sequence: TGTGCCAGCAGTCCTTTGAACTATGGCTACACCTTC. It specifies CASSPLNYGYTF.

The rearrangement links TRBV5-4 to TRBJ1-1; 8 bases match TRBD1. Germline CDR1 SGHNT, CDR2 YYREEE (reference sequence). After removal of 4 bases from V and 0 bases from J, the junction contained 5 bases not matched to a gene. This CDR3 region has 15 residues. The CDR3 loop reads CASSPRQGLNTEAFF. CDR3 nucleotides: TGTGCCAGCAGCCCCCGACAGGGGTTGAACACTGAAGCTTTCTTT.

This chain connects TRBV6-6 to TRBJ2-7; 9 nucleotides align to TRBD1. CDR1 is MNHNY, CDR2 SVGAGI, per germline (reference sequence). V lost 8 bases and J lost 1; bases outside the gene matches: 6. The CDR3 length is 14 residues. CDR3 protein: CASARDRVSYEQYF. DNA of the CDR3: TGTGCCAGCGCCCGGGACAGGGTTTCCTACGAGCAGTACTTC.